This T cell receptor (beta chain) is drawn from a study of blood T cell repertoires in COVID-19 (dated by TCRdb to 2020 to 2022). Turning to the overall study: The collaborator samples originated in the United States, Italy and Spain and spanned the acute and convalescent phases of COVID-19. The repertoires were released in a freely available public database intended as a resource for research on the immune response to SARS-CoV-2. Samples came from the ongoing ImmuneRACE study (first 160 participants) plus 1,254 subjects from 6 global collaborators. Where HLA class I and class II types were available, the types were taken from metadata supplied by the sample provider, not from assay-based typing. Deeply sampled blood TCRbeta repertoires from subjects exposed to, actively infected with, or recovered from COVID-19 were included in the dataset. Sample metadata almost always included a de-identified subject ID, COVID-19 status, age in years and sex. The prospective study material was composed of cDNA or gDNA derived from T cells, B-cell-depleted T cells, or PBMCs. General study outcomes and caveats: The amount of clinical and demographic metadata varied by source and participant and was provided uncurated.

The collaborating institutions used their own protocols to collect whole blood in K2EDTA tubes. For TCRbeta analysis, collaborators shipped samples as frozen whole blood, isolated PBMCs, or DNA extracted from either of those sample types. TCRbeta CDR3 regions were amplified from genomic DNA using the immunoSEQ Assay, a bias-controlled multiplex PCR. In the source study's methods: Nucleated cell counts per sample were estimated from amplification of reference gene primers within the assay. Sequence reads were collapsed and filtered to measure the absolute abundance of every unique TCRbeta CDR3 rearrangement. For each sample, productive Simpson clonality was calculated as the square root of Simpson's diversity index over productive rearrangements. Imported from immuneACCESS, the table was reduced by TCRdb to in-frame sequences with V and J called. These copies leave out some clones; in studies compared against another copy, an unresolved V gene accounts for under half, and the cause of the remainder is not known. V and J calls and clone size are as listed in that table; D and trimming were resolved from the DNA. Within this sample are roughly 41,000 clones, with about four fifths of them counted one time only. Around 45% of the sample belongs to the ten largest clones.

On this clone itself: What antigen it recognizes has not been identified. Per-nucleotide qualities are absent, and no much larger clonotype sits a single base away.

The clonotype comes from a woman older than 75 with acute or convalescent COVID-19. Sequencing input: peripheral blood.

The CDR3 corresponds to CASRHRGGTGELFF. The DNA is TGTGCCAGCAGGCACAGGGGGGGCACCGGGGAGCTGTTTTTT. The sequence links TRBV28 to TRBJ2-2; the best D guess is TRBD1, with 8 bases matching. The CDR3 spans 14 residues, from the cysteine through the phenylalanine. The sequence is cut down to CDR3 DNA, 42 bases in frame from base 1. For CDR1 and CDR2, the germline V gene lists MDHEN and SYDVKM. Deletion took 6 bases off V and 4 bases off J, with a span of 12 bases between the germline ends. Extended through the reference TRBV28 and TRBJ2-2 proteins, this CDR3 yields the full variable domain: DVKVTQSSRYLVKRTGEKVFLECVQDMDHENMFWYRQDPGLGLRLIYFSYDVKMKEKGDIPEGYSVSREKKERFSLILESASTNQTSMYLCASRHRGGTGELFFGEGSRLTVL.